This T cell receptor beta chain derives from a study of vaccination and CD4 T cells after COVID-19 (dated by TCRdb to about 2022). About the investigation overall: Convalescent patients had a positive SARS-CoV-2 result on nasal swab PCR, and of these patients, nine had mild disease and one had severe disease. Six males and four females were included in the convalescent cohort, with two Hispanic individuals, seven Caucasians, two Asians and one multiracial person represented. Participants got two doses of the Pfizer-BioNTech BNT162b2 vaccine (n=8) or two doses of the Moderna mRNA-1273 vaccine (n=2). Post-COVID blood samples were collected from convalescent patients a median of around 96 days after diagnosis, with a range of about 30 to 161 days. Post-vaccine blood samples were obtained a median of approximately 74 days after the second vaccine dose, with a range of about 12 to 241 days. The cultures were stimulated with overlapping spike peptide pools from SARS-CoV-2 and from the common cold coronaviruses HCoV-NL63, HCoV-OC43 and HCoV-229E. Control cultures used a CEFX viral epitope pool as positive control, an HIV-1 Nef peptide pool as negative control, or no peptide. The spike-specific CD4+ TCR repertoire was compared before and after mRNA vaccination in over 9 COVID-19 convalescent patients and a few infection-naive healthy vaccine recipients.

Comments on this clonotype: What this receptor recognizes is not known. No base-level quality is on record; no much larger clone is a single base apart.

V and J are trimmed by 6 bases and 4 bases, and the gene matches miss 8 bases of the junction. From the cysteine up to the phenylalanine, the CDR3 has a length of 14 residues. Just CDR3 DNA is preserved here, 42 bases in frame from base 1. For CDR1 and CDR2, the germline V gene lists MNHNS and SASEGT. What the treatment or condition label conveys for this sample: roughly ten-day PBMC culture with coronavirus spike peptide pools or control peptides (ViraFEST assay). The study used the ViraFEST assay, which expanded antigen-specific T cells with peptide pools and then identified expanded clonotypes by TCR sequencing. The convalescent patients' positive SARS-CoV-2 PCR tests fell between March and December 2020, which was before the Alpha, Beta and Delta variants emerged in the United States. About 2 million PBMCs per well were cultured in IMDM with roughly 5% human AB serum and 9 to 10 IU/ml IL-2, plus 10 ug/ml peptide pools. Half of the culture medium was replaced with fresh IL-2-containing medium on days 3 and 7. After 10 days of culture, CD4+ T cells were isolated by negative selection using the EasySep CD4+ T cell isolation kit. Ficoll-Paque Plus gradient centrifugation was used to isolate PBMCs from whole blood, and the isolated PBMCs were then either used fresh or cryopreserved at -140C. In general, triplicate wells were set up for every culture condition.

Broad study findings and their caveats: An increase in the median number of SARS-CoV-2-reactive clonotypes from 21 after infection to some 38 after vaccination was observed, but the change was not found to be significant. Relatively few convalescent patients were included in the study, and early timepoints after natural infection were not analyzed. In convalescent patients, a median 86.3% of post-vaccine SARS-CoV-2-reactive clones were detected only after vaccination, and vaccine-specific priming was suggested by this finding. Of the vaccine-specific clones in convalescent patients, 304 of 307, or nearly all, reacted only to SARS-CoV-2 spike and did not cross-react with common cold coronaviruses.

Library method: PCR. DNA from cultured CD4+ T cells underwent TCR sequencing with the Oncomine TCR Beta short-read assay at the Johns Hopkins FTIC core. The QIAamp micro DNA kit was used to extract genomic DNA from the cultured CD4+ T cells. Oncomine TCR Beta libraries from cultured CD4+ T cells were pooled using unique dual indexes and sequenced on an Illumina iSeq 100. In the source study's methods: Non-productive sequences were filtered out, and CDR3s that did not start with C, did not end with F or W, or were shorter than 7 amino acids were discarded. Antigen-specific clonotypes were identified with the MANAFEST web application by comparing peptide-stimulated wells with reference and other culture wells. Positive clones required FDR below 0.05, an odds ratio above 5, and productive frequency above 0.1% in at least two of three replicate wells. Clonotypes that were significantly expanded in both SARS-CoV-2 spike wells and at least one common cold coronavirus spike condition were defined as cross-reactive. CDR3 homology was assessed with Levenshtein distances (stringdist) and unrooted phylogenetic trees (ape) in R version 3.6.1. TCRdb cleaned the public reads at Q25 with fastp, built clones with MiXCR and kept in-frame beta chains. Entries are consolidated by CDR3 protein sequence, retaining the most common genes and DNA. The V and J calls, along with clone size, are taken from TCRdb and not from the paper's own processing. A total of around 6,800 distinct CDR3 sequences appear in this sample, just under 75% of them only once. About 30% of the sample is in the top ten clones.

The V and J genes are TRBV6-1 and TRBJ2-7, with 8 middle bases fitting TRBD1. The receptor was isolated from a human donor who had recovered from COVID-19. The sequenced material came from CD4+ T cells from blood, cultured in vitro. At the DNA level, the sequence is TGTGCCAGCAGAACCGGGACAGGTTTATACGAGCAGTACTTC. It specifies CASRTGTGLYEQYF.